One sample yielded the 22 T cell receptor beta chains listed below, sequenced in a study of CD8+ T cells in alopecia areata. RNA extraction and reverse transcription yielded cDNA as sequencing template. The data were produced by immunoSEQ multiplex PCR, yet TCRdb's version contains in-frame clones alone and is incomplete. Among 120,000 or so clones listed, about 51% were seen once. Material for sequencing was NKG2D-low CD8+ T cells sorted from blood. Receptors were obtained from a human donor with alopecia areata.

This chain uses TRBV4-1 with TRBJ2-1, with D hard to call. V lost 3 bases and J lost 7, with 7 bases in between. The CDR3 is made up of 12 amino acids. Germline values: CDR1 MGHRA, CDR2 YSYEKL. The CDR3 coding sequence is TGCGCCAGCAGCCACGATCGGAATGAGCAGTTCTTC. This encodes CASSHDRNEQFF.

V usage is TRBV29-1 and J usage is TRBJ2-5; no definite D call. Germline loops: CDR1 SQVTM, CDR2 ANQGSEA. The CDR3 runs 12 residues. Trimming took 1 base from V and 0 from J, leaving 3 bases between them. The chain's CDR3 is CSVEGDQETQYF. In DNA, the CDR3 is TGCAGCGTTGAAGGGGACCAAGAGACCCAGTACTTC.

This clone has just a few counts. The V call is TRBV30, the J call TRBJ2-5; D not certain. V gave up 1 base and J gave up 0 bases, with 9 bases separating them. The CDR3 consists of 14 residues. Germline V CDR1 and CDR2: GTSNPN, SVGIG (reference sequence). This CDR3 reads CAWSGERDQETQYF. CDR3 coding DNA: TGTGCCTGGAGTGGAGAGCGAGACCAAGAGACCCAGTACTTC. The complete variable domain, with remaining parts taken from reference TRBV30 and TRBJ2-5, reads SQTIHQWPATLVQPVGSPLSLECTVEGTSNPNLYWYRQAAGRGLQLLFYSVGIGQISSEVPQNLSASRPQDRQFILSSKKLLLSDSGFYLCAWSGERDQETQYFGPGTRLLVL.

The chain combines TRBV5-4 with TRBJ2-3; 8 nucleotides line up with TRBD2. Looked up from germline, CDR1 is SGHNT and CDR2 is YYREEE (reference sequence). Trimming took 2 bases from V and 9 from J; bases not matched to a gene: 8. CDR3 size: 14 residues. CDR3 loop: CASSFFGLAATQYF. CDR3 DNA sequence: TGTGCCAGCAGCTTCTTCGGACTAGCAGCCACGCAGTATTTT.

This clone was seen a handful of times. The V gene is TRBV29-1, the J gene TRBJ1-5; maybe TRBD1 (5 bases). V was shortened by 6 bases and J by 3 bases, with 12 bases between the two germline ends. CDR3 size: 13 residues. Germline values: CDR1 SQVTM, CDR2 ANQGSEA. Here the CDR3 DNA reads TGCAGCGTGGCCCAGGGTTTCAATCAGCCCCAGCATTTT. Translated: CSVAQGFNQPQHF.

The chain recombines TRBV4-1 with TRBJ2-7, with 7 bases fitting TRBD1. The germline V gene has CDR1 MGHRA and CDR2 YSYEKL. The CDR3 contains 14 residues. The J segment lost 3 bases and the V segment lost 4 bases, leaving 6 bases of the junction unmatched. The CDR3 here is CASSRDRAGYEQYF. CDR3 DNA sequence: TGCGCCAGCAGCCGTGACAGGGCGGGCTACGAGCAGTACTTC.

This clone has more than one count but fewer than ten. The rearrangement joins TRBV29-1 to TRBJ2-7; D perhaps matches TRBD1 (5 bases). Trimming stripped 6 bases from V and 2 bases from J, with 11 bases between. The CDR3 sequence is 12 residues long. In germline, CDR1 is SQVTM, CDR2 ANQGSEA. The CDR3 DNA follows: TGCAGCGTGGTCCAGGGTACCTACGAGCAGTACTTC. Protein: CSVVQGTYEQYF.

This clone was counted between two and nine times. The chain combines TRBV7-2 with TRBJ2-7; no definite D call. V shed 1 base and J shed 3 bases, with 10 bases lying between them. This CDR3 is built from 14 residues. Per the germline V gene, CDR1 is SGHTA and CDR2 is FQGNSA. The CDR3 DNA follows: TGTGCCAGCAGCTTAGGTCGGCCCAGCTACGAGCAGTACTTC. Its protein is CASSLGRPSYEQYF.

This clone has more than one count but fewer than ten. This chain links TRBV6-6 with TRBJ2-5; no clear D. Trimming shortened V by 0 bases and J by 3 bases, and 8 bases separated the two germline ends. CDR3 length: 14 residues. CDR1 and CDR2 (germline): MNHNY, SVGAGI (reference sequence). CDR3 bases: TGTGCCAGCAGTTACTCGACCGTGGAAGAGACCCAGTACTTC. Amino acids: CASSYSTVEETQYF.

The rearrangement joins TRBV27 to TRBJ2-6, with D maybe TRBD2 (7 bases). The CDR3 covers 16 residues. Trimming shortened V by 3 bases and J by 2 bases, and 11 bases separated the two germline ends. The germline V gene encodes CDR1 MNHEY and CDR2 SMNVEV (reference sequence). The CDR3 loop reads CASSLSGGAGANVLTF. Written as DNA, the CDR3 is TGTGCCAGCAGTTTGTCGGGGGGCGCTGGGGCCAACGTCCTGACTTTC.

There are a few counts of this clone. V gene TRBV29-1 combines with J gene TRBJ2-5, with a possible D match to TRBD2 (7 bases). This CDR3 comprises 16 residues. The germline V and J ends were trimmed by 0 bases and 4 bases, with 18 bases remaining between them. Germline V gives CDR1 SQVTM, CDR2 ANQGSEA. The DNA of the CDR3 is TGCAGCGTTGAAGATTGGAGGGGGGAGGGCGGAGAGACCCAGTACTTC. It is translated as CSVEDWRGEGGETQYF.

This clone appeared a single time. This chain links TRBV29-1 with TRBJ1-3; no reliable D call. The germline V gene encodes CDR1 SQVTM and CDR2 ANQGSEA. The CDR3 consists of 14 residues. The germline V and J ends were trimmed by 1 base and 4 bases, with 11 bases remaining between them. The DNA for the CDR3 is TGCAGCGTTGAAGGGTGGGAACGCGGAAACACCATATATTTT. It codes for CSVEGWERGNTIYF.

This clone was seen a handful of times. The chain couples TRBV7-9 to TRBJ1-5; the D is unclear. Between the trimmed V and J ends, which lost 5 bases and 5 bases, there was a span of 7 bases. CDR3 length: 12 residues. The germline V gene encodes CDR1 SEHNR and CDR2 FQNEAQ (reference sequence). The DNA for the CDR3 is TGTGCCAGCAGCCCAACGGATCAGCCCCAGCATTTT. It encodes CASSPTDQPQHF.

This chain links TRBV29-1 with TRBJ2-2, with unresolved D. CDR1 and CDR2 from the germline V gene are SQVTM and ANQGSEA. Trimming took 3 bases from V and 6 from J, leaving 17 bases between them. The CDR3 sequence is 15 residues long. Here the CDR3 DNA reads TGCAGCGTTGATGACGGCGAACGAGAGGCCGGGGAGCTGTTTTTT. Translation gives CSVDDGEREAGELFF.

Here the CDR3 reads CSVEPSAPAGEQYF. In DNA, the CDR3 is TGCAGCGTTGAACCGAGCGCCCCAGCGGGAGAGCAGTACTTC. The chain combines TRBV29-1 with TRBJ2-7; 7 bases map to TRBD2. In germline, CDR1 is SQVTM, CDR2 ANQGSEA. This CDR3 is 14 amino acids long. J lost 7 bases, V lost 2 bases, and 11 bases had no gene match.

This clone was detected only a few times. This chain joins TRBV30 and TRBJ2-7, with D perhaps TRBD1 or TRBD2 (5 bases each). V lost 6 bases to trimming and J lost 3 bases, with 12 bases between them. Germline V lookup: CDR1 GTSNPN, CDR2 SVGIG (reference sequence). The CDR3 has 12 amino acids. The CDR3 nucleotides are TGTGCCTGCCTCGGGGACCGCTACGAGCAGTACTTC. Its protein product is CACLGDRYEQYF.

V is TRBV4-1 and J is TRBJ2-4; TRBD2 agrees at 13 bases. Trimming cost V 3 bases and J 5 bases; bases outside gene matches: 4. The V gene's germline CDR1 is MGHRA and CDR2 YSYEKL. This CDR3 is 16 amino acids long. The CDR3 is CASSQGLAGMENIQYF. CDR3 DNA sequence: TGCGCCAGCAGCCAGGGACTAGCGGGAATGGAAAACATTCAGTACTTC.

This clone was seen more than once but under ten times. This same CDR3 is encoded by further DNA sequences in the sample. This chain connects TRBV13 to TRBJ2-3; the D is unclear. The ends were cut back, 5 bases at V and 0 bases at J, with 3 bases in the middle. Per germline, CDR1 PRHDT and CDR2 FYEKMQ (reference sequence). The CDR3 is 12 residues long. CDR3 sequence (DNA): TGTGCCAGCAGCCTGAGCACAGATACGCAGTATTTT. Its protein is CASSLSTDTQYF.

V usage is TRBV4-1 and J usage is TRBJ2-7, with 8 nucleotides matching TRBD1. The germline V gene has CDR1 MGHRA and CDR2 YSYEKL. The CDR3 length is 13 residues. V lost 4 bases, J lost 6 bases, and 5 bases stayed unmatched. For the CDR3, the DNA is TGCGCCAGCAGCCCAGACAGGGGCCTCGAGCAGTACTTC. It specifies CASSPDRGLEQYF.

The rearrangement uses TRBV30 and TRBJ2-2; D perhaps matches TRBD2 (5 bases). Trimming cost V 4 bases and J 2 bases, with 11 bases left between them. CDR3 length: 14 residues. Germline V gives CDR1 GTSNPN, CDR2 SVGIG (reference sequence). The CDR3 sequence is CAWTPGVNTGELFF. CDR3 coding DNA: TGTGCCTGGACCCCCGGGGTTAACACCGGGGAGCTGTTTTTT.

The DNA for the CDR3 is TGCGGGACAGAGATTTGGGGAAACACCATATATTTT. Translating it yields CGTEIWGNTIYF. This chain connects TRBV29-1 to TRBJ1-3; the match to TRBD1 covers 7 bases. CDR1 is SQVTM, CDR2 ANQGSEA, per germline. CDR3 length: 12 amino acids.

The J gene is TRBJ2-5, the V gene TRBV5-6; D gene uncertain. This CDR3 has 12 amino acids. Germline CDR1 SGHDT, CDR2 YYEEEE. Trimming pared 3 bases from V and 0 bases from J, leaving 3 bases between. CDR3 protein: CASSWDQETQYF. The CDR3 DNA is TGTGCCAGCAGCTGGGACCAAGAGACCCAGTACTTC.